The next 9 T cell receptor beta chains were all read from a single sample in a study of metastatic and nonmetastatic thyroid tumors. TCRdb re-processed the PCR reads through MiXCR. The sample lists some 6,300 clones, about 34% occurring once. No patient received treatment before thyroid surgery. The sequenced sample consisted of adjacent normal tissue. The receptors here all came from a female donor with papillary thyroid cancer or a benign thyroid nodule (not recorded which). Some clones in this sample may be carry-over from other donors' samples.

This chain connects TRBV6-1 to TRBJ2-2, with TRBD2 identical over 10 bases. From germline, CDR1 is MNHNS and CDR2 SASEGT. The CDR3 is 15 amino acids. V lost 4 bases to trimming and J lost 1 base; unmatched junction nucleotides: 0. The CDR3 loop is CASSGTSGNTGELFF. CDR3 coding DNA: TGTGCCAGCAGTGGGACTAGCGGGAACACCGGGGAGCTGTTTTTT.

This clone occurred a few times. This chain connects TRBV6-2 or TRBV6-3 to TRBJ2-3; 13 nucleotides line up with TRBD2. The length of the CDR3 is 15 residues. V lost 2 bases to trimming and J lost 5 bases; unmatched junction nucleotides: 1. CDR1 and CDR2 from the germline V gene are MNHEY and SVGEGT. CDR3 nucleotides: TGTGCCAGCAGTTACGGGACTAGCGGGATAGATACGCAGTATTTT. It translates to CASSYGTSGIDTQYF.

This clone was counted a few times. V gene TRBV20-1 combines with J gene TRBJ2-3; 9 positions agree with TRBD1. Germline V CDR1 and CDR2: DFQATT, SNEGSKA (reference sequence). The trim removed 5 bases at V and 6 bases at J, leaving 6 bases unmatched. The CDR3 extends over 13 amino acids. Here the CDR3 reads CSAPGTGTDTQYF. The CDR3 coding sequence is TGCAGTGCTCCCGGGACAGGGACGGATACGCAGTATTTT.

A note on this clone: The identical CDR3 is also encoded by other nucleotide sequences in the sample. The rearrangement uses TRBV2 and TRBJ2-5; 7 nucleotides agree with TRBD1. With V trimmed by 4 bases and J by 4 bases, 6 bases remained unmatched. The germline V gene encodes CDR1 SNHLY and CDR2 FYNNEI. This CDR3 has 14 amino acids. The CDR3 bases are TGTGCCAGCAGTGGGACAGGTGGAGGAGAGACCCAGTACTTC. Encoded protein: CASSGTGGGETQYF.

The chain links TRBV7-2 to TRBJ2-7; 10 nucleotides align to TRBD1. The CDR3 loop spans 14 amino acids. Looked up from germline, CDR1 is SGHTA and CDR2 is FQGNSA. V trimming: 3 bases; J trimming: 10 bases; junction bases outside the gene matches: 9. CDR3 DNA: TGTGCCAGCAGCTTGGGGGACAGGGGCTTCGAACAGTACTTC. This sequence encodes CASSLGDRGFEQYF.

This chain joins TRBV28 and TRBJ2-7; D is unresolved. CDR3 size: 12 residues. V was cut by 8 bases and J by 5 bases, with 13 bases left in between. Germline-derived CDR1 and CDR2 are MDHEN and SYDVKM. CDR3 protein: CASPPVGDEQYF. For the CDR3, the DNA is TGTGCCAGCCCCCCCGTAGGAGACGAGCAGTACTTC. The full variable domain, its missing parts supplied by reference TRBV28 and TRBJ2-7, is DVKVTQSSRYLVKRTGEKVFLECVQDMDHENMFWYRQDPGLGLRLIYFSYDVKMKEKGDIPEGYSVSREKKERFSLILESASTNQTSMYLCASPPVGDEQYFGPGTRLTVT.

This chain uses TRBV9 with TRBJ2-7, with 8 bases identical to TRBD2. Germline V gene data show CDR1 as SGDLS and CDR2 as YYNGEE. With 0 bases clipped from V and 0 bases from J, the junction kept 5 bases outside the gene matches. This CDR3 has 16 amino acids. The CDR3 region has the DNA TGTGCCAGCAGCGTAGAGTGTAGCGGGAACTCCTACGAGCAGTACTTC. Translated: CASSVECSGNSYEQYF.

The rearrangement uses TRBV6-1 and TRBJ1-1; maybe TRBD1 (6 bases). Per germline, CDR1 MNHNS and CDR2 SASEGT. V shed 5 bases and J shed 1 base, with 20 bases lying between them. This CDR3 spans 17 amino acids. CDR3 amino acids: CASSQKNRGLSNTEAFF. Here the CDR3 DNA reads TGTGCCAGCAGTCAGAAAAACCGGGGGCTATCGAACACTGAAGCTTTCTTT.

The chain uses TRBV6-1 and TRBJ1-5; a possible D gene is TRBD1 (5 bases). Germline CDR1 MNHNS, CDR2 SASEGT. This CDR3 spans 19 amino acids. Trimming shortened V by 5 bases and J by 2 bases, and 25 bases separated the two germline ends. The CDR3 spells CASSPRTCREVFGNQPQHF. In nucleotides, the CDR3 is TGTGCCAGCAGTCCCAGGACATGTCGTGAAGTGTTCGGCAATCAGCCCCAGCATTTT.